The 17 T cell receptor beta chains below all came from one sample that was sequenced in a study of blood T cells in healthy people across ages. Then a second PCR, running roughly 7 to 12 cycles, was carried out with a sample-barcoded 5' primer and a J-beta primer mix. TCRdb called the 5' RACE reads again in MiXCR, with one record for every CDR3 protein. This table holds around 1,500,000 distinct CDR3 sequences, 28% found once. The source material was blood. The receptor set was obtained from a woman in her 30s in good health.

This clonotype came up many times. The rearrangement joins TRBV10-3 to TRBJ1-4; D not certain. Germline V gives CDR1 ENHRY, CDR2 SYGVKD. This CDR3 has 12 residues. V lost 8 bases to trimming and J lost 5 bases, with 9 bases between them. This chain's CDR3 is CAIGKRNEKLFF. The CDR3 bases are TGTGCCATCGGTAAACGGAATGAAAAACTGTTTTTT.

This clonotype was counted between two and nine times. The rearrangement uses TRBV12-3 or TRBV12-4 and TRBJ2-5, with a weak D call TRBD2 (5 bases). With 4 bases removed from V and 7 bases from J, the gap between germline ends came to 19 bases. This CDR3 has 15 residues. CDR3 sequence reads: CASSSGLPPPGTQYF. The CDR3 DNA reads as TGTGCCAGCAGTTCCGGACTCCCCCCCCCGGGGACCCAGTACTTC.

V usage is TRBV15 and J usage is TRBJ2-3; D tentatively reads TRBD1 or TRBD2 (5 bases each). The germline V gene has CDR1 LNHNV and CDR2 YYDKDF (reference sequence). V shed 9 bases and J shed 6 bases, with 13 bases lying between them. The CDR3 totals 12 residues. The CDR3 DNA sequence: TGTGCCACGAGAAATGAGGGGGATACGCAGTATTTT. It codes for CATRNEGDTQYF.

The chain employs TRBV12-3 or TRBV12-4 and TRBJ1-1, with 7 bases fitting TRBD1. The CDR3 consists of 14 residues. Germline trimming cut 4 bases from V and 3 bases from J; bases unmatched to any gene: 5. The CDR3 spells CASSSGGADTEAFF. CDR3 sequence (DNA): TGTGCCAGCAGTTCAGGGGGGGCGGACACTGAAGCTTTCTTT.

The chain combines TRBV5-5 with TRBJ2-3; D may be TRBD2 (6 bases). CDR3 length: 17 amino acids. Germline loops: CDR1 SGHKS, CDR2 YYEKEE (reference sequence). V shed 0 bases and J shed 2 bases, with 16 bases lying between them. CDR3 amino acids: CASSLGAAGPNTDTQYF. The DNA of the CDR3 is TGTGCCAGCAGCTTGGGGGCTGCGGGGCCGAACACAGATACGCAGTATTTT.

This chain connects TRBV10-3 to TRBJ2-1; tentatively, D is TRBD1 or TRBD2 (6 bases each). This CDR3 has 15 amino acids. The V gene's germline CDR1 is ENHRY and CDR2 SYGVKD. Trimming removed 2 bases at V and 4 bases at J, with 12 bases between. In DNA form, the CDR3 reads TGTGCCATCAGTGAGACGAAGGGGGGTTACAATGAGCAGTTCTTC. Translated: CAISETKGGYNEQFF.

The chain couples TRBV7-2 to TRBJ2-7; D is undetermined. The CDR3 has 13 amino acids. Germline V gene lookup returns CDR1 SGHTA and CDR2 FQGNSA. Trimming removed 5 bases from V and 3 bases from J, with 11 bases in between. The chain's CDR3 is CASSHGSNYEQYF. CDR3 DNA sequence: TGTGCCAGCAGCCACGGGTCCAACTACGAGCAGTACTTC.

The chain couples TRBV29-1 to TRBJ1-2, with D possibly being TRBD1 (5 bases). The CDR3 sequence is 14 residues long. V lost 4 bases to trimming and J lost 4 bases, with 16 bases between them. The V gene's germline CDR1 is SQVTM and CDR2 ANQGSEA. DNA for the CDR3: TGCAGCGTTGCACAAGCGGGCGGGGGCTATGGCTACACCTTC. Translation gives CSVAQAGGGYGYTF.

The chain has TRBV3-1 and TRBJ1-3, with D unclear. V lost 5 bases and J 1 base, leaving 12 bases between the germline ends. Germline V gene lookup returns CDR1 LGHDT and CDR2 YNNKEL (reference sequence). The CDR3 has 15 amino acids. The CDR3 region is CASSNRASSGNTIYF. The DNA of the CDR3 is TGTGCCAGCAGCAACCGAGCCAGTTCTGGAAACACCATATATTTT.

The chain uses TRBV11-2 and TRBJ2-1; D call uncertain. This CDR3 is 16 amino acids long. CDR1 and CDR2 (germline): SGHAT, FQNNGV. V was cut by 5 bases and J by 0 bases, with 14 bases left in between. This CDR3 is CASSRSAASSYNEQFF. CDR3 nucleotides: TGTGCCAGCAGCCGCTCCGCGGCTAGCTCCTACAATGAGCAGTTCTTC.

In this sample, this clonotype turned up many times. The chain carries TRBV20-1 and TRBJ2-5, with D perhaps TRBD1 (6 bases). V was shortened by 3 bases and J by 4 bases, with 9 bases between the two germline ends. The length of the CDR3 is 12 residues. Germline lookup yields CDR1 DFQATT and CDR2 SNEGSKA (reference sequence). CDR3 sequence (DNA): TGCAGTGCTAGCCCAGGGGTAGAGACCCAGTACTTC. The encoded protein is CSASPGVETQYF.

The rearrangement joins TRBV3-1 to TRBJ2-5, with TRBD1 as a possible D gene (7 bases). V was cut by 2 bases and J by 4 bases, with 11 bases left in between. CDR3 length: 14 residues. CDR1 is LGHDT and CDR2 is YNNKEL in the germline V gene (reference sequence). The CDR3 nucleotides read TGTGCCAGCAGCCAACAGGGGGGCAGAGAGACCCAGTACTTC. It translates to CASSQQGGRETQYF.

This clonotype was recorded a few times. CDR3 residues: CASRTTGADEQFF. CDR3 coding DNA: TGTGCCAGCAGGACTACAGGGGCGGATGAGCAGTTCTTC. The gene calls are TRBV27 and TRBJ2-1, with TRBD1 identical over 7 bases. CDR1 is MNHEY and CDR2 is SMNVEV in the germline V gene (reference sequence). Germline trimming cut 6 bases from V and 8 bases from J; bases unmatched to any gene: 7. The CDR3 contains 13 residues.

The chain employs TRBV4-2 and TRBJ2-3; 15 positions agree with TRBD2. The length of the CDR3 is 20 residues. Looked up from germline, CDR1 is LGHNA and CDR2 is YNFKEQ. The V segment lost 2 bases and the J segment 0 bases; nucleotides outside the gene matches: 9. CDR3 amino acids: CASSQTPGTSGGPSTDTQYF. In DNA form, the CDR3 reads TGTGCCAGCAGCCAAACCCCAGGGACTAGCGGGGGGCCTAGCACAGATACGCAGTATTTT.

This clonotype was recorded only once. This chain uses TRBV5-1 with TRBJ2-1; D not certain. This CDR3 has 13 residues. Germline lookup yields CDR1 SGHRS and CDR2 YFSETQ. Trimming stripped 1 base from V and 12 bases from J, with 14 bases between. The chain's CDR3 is CASSLNRQSVQFF. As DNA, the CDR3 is TGCGCCAGCAGCTTGAACAGACAATCTGTGCAGTTCTTC.

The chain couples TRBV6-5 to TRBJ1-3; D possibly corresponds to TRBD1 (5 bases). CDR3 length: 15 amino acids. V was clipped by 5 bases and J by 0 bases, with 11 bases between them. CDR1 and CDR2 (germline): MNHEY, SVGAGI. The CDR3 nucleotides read TGTGCCAGCAGTCCCAGGGCTAACTCTGGAAACACCATATATTTT. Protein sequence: CASSPRANSGNTIYF.

CDR3 amino acids: CASSPALEAIAGRRETQYF. CDR3 in DNA: TGTGCCAGCAGCCCAGCTTTAGAGGCTATAGCGGGACGACGGGAGACCCAGTACTTC. The V call is TRBV5-5, the J call TRBJ2-5; 8 bases fit TRBD2. From germline, CDR1 is SGHKS and CDR2 YYEKEE (reference sequence). The V gene end was trimmed by 4 bases and the J gene end by 5 bases; junction bases not matched to a gene: 22. The CDR3 has 19 amino acids.